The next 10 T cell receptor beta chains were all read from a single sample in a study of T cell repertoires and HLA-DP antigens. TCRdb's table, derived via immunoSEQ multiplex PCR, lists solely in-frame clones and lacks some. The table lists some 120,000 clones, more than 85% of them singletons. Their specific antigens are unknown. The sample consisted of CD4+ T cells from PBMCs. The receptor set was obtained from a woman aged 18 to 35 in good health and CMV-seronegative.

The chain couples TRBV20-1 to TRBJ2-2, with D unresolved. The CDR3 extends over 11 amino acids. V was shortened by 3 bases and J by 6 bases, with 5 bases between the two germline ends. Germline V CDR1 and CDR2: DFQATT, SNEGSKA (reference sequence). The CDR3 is CSARRPGELFF. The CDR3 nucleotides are TGCAGTGCTAGGCGCCCCGGGGAGCTGTTTTTT.

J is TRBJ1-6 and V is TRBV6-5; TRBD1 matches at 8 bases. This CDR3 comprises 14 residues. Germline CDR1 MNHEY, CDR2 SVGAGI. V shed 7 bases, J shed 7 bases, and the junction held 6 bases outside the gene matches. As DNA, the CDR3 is TGTGCCAGCACCCCCCGACAGGGGAATTCACCCCTCCACTTT. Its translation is CASTPRQGNSPLHF.

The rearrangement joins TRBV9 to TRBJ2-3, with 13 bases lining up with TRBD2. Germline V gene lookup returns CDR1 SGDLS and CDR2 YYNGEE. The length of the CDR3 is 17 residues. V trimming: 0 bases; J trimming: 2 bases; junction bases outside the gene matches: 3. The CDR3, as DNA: TGTGCCAGCAGCGTAGCCGGACTAGCGGGGGACACAGATACGCAGTATTTT. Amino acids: CASSVAGLAGDTDTQYF.

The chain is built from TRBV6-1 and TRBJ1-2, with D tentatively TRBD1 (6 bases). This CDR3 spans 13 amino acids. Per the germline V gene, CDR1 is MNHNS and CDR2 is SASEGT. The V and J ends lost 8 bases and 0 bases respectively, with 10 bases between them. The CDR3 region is CASDRSANYGYTF. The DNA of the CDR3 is TGTGCCAGCGACAGGAGTGCTAACTATGGCTACACCTTC.

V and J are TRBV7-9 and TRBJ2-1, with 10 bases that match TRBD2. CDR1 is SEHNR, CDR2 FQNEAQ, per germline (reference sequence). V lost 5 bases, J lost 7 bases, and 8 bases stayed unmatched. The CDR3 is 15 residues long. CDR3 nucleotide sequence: TGTGCCAGCAGCCTAAGGACTAGCGGCATTAATGAGCAGTTCTTC. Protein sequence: CASSLRTSGINEQFF.

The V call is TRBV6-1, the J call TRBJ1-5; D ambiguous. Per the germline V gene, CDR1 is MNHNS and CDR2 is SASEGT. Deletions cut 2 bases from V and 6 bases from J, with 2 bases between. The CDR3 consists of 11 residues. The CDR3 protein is CASSEPQPQHF. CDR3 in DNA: TGTGCCAGCAGTGAACCTCAGCCCCAGCATTTT.

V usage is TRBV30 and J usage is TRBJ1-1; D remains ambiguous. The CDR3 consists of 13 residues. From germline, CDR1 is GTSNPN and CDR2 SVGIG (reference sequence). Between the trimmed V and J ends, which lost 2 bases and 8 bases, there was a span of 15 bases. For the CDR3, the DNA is TGTGCCTGGAGTCATTCATTACAAGGGGAAGCTTTCTTT. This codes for CAWSHSLQGEAFF.

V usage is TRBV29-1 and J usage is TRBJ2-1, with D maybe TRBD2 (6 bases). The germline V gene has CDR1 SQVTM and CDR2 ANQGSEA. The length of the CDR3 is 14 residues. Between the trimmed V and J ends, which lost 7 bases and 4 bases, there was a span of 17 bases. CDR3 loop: CSAHAGTSYNEQFF. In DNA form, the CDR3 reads TGCAGCGCCCACGCCGGGACTTCTTACAATGAGCAGTTCTTC.

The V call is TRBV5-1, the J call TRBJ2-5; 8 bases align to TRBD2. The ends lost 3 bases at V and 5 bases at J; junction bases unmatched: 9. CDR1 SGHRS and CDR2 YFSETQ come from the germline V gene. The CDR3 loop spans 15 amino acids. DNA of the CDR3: TGCGCCAGCAGCTCAACCGGGACTAGTGTGGAGACCCAGTACTTC. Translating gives CASSSTGTSVETQYF.

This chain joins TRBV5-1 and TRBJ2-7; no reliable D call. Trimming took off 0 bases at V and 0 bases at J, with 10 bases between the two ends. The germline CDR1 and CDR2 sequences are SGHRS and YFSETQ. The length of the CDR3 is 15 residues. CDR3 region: CASSLDWFFSYEQYF. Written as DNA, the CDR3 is TGCGCCAGCAGCTTGGATTGGTTCTTCTCCTACGAGCAGTACTTC.